This T cell receptor (beta chain) is drawn from a study of cytomegalovirus exposure and HLA in healthy donors. As to this clone: Its target is not known.

This PCR relied on a set of 60 Vbeta primers and 13 Jbeta primers. The method was immunoSEQ multiplex PCR; TCRdb's version includes in-frame clones alone and lacks a portion of them. Among 200,000 or so clones listed, around 83% were seen once. The CDR3 has 15 amino acids. Germline CDR1 and CDR2: SGHTA and FQGNSA. The junction had 7 bases not matched to a gene; V was cut back by 4 bases and J by 5 bases. General study points: A later analysis reportedly identified an Asian-associated ancestry cluster as carrying fewer N-insertions than the roughly 670-donor mean. Per published reports, the classifier diagnosed cytomegalovirus status with high specificity and sensitivity.

The donors were healthy bone marrow donors. J is TRBJ1-5 and V is TRBV7-2; TRBD1 agrees at 8 bases. The sequence derives from a woman aged 45-65 years in good health and CMV-seropositive. The sequencing input was PBMCs. The CDR3 loop reads CASSSGTGRDQPQHF. The CDR3 DNA reads as TGTGCCAGCAGCTCCGGGACAGGCCGAGATCAGCCCCAGCATTTT.